The 17 T cell receptor beta chains below come from one sample, sequenced in a study of regulatory T cells in long-lasting Graves disease. Time point indicated: persistent/refractory GD, antithyroid drugs over 5 years with positive TRAb. RNA extracted from PBMCs served as the sequencing template. Arm-PCR with iRepertoire HTBI primers amplified the CDR3 regions for these TCR beta libraries. TCRdb re-derived calls from the multiplex PCR reads in MiXCR, one entry per CDR3 protein. Of 600,000 to 800,000 distinct CDR3 sequences in the sample, 30% are singletons; the top ten hold 40% to 55%. The source was peripheral blood mononuclear cells (PBMCs), collected when the disease was refractory, from a patient treated with antithyroid drugs. Every receptor here comes from a female donor with Graves disease.

The rearrangement links TRBV7-3 to TRBJ2-1, with 12 bases that match TRBD2. Germline trimming cut 0 bases from V and 15 bases from J; bases unmatched to any gene: 9. The CDR3 is 15 amino acids. Germline V gene lookup returns CDR1 SGHTA and CDR2 FQGTGA. Written as DNA, the CDR3 is TGTGCCAGCAGCTTAACGGCTAGCGGGAGGGCCGGAAGGTTCTTC. Amino acids: CASSLTASGRAGRFF.

The table lists this clonotype with a few counts. V is TRBV10-2 and J is TRBJ2-7, with TRBD1 identical over 9 bases. The CDR3 runs 15 residues. The V segment lost 2 bases and the J segment 6 bases; nucleotides outside the gene matches: 8. Per germline, CDR1 WSHSY and CDR2 SAAADI. DNA for the CDR3: TGCGCCAGCAGTGAGAGGACAGGGGCCCCCCTCGAGCAGTACTTC. Translating it yields CASSERTGAPLEQYF.

This clonotype was seen only a few times. The chain uses TRBV3-1 and TRBJ1-1; tentatively, D is TRBD1 (5 bases). The ends were cut back, 4 bases at V and 6 bases at J, with 18 bases in the middle. This CDR3 has 15 amino acids. The germline CDR1 and CDR2 sequences are LGHDT and YNNKEL (reference sequence). The CDR3: CASSRRPGGEAEAFF. The CDR3 region has the DNA TGTGCCAGCAGCCGACGTCCGGGGGGGGAGGCTGAAGCTTTCTTT.

The chain uses TRBV2 and TRBJ2-6; D possibly corresponds to TRBD2 (5 bases). The germline CDR1 and CDR2 sequences are SNHLY and FYNNEI. CDR3 length: 15 residues. Deletions cut 6 bases from V and 4 bases from J, with 13 bases between. Here the CDR3 DNA reads TGTGCCAGCAGGCCCTGGACGGGGGGGGCCAACGTCCTGACTTTC. It yields the protein CASRPWTGGANVLTF.

The CDR3 DNA reads as TGCAGCGTGGGGCGGCGCTACGAGCAGTACTTC. This translates into CSVGRRYEQYF. The chain links TRBV29-1 to TRBJ2-7; D might be TRBD1 (5 bases). The CDR3 consists of 11 residues. Germline V gene data show CDR1 as SQVTM and CDR2 as ANQGSEA. V shed 6 bases and J shed 3 bases, with 9 bases lying between them.

The table lists this clonotype with a count of one. The genes are TRBV6-2 or TRBV6-3 and TRBJ2-7, with 7 bases lining up with TRBD2. Germline CDR1 reads MNHEY; CDR2 reads SVGEGT. The CDR3 consists of 17 residues. The junction had 19 bases not matched to a gene; V was cut back by 8 bases and J by 3 bases. CDR3 in DNA: TGTGCCAGCGCCAACCGGGACTACCGGAGTGGGGGCTACGAGCAGTACTTC. Protein: CASANRDYRSGGYEQYF.

The chain combines TRBV7-9 with TRBJ2-5; D unresolved. The CDR3 has 17 amino acids. The germline gives CDR1 SEHNR, CDR2 FQNEAQ (reference sequence). Trimming took off 3 bases at V and 1 base at J, with 18 bases between the two ends. CDR3 protein: CASSFYVGHPRQETQYF. CDR3 DNA: TGTGCCAGCAGCTTCTACGTGGGCCACCCCCGCCAAGAGACCCAGTACTTC.

The chain employs TRBV5-5 and TRBJ1-1; no clear D. Trimming stripped 0 bases from V and 3 bases from J, with 9 bases between. The germline gives CDR1 SGHKS, CDR2 YYEKEE (reference sequence). The CDR3 has 14 residues. CDR3 sequence (DNA): TGTGCCAGCAGCTTGGGTCCGGAATACACTGAAGCTTTCTTT. It yields the protein CASSLGPEYTEAFF.

This clonotype has only a few counts. The chain combines TRBV29-1 with TRBJ2-7, with TRBD2 matching 14 bases. The trim removed 1 base at V and 7 bases at J, leaving 6 bases unmatched. The germline V gene has CDR1 SQVTM and CDR2 ANQGSEA. The CDR3 runs 15 residues. CDR3 amino acids: CSVEAATSGRGEQYF. DNA for the CDR3: TGCAGCGTTGAAGCGGCGACTAGCGGGAGGGGAGAGCAGTACTTC.

The chain joins TRBV20-1 to TRBJ1-2; D may be TRBD1 (5 bases). CDR1 is DFQATT, CDR2 SNEGSKA, per germline (reference sequence). The CDR3 has 15 residues. The V gene lost 1 base and the J gene lost 3 bases, with 15 bases spanning the gap. The CDR3 here is CSARVRTTPDYGYTF. In DNA form, the CDR3 reads TGCAGTGCTAGAGTCCGGACAACCCCAGACTATGGCTACACCTTC.

This clonotype was counted only a few times. This chain uses TRBV10-3 with TRBJ2-7; D is ambiguous. Germline lookup yields CDR1 ENHRY and CDR2 SYGVKD. CDR3 length: 12 amino acids. Trimming cost V 9 bases and J 0 bases, with 9 bases left between them. This chain's CDR3 is CAIGQVSYEQYF. CDR3 DNA: TGTGCCATTGGGCAGGTCTCCTACGAGCAGTACTTC.

The chain recombines TRBV29-1 with TRBJ1-1, with D perhaps TRBD1 (5 bases). CDR1 and CDR2 from the germline V gene are SQVTM and ANQGSEA. V lost 7 bases to trimming and J lost 5 bases, with 17 bases between them. This CDR3 contains 13 residues. CDR3 sequence (DNA): TGCAGCGCGGGGAGGCAGGGTAGGACTGAAGCTTTCTTT. This sequence encodes CSAGRQGRTEAFF.

This clonotype has more than one count but fewer than ten. The chain is built from TRBV28 and TRBJ1-1; D call uncertain. The CDR3 consists of 12 residues. Trimming shortened V by 5 bases and J by 5 bases, and 9 bases separated the two germline ends. The germline CDR1 and CDR2 sequences are MDHEN and SYDVKM. CDR3 protein: CASSIITTEAFF. CDR3 in DNA: TGTGCCAGCAGTATAATCACGACTGAAGCTTTCTTT. The full variable domain, in which reference TRBV28 and TRBJ1-1 provide the parts outside the CDR3, is DVKVTQSSRYLVKRTGEKVFLECVQDMDHENMFWYRQDPGLGLRLIYFSYDVKMKEKGDIPEGYSVSREKKERFSLILESASTNQTSMYLCASSIITTEAFFGQGTRLTVV.

The V call is TRBV30, the J call TRBJ2-7; perhaps TRBD1 as D (5 bases). The V gene lost 0 bases and the J gene lost 3 bases, with 9 bases spanning the gap. The CDR3 runs to 13 residues. Germline V gene data show CDR1 as GTSNPN and CDR2 as SVGIG (reference sequence). The CDR3 bases are TGTGCCTGGAGTGTCGGCAGGGTCTACGAGCAGTACTTC. Protein: CAWSVGRVYEQYF. The entire variable domain, with the rest obtained from reference TRBV30 and TRBJ2-7, is as follows: SQTIHQWPATLVQPVGSPLSLECTVEGTSNPNLYWYRQAAGRGLQLLFYSVGIGQISSEVPQNLSASRPQDRQFILSSKKLLLSDSGFYLCAWSVGRVYEQYFGPGTRLTVT.

Many counts were recorded for this clonotype. The rearrangement links TRBV12-3 or TRBV12-4 to TRBJ2-2; 7 bases line up with TRBD1. Trimming at V came to 6 bases and at J to 4 bases, leaving 11 bases not matched to a gene. The CDR3 extends over 16 amino acids. CDR3: CASSVTGARGTGELFF. CDR3 nucleotide sequence: TGTGCCAGCAGCGTTACAGGGGCCCGGGGCACCGGGGAGCTGTTTTTT.

This clonotype was found many times. The chain joins TRBV2 to TRBJ1-4; D is unresolved. The V gene lost 7 bases and the J gene lost 9 bases, with 21 bases spanning the gap. This CDR3 is 15 amino acids long. Per germline, CDR1 SNHLY and CDR2 FYNNEI. The CDR3 bases are TGTGCCAGCACCTCGGATTTTAATCTGTCGAAAAAACTGTTTTTT. Translation gives CASTSDFNLSKKLFF.

The chain couples TRBV6-1 to TRBJ1-6; 8 bases agree with TRBD1. Per the germline V gene, CDR1 is MNHNS and CDR2 is SASEGT. V gave up 8 bases and J gave up 10 bases; unmatched junction bases: 4. This CDR3 has 12 residues. The CDR3 is CASRRGLSPLHF. The DNA of the CDR3 is TGTGCCAGCCGCAGGGGGCTCTCACCCCTCCACTTT.